Listed below are T cell receptor beta chains from one sample, sequenced in a study of identical twins. TCRdb reprocessed the 5' RACE reads via MiXCR and lists one record per CDR3 protein. Of approximately 600,000 distinct CDR3 sequences listed, over 8.5% were seen once; the top ten hold under 3.5%. These data were also reused for a study on yellow fever vaccine responses in identical twins.

The sample consisted of PBMCs. The receptor source for this set is a woman younger than 30 in good health. Both conserved end residues are part of each CDR3. D genes are given only for firm matches. A clone size is listed for some rows: how often the clone was seen (once, few, many), or a class if it is expanded.

cdr3_aa clone_size d_call v_call
CSATTGEGTDTQYF many TRBD1 TRBV29-1
CSALGLVTDTQYF NA NA TRBV20-1
CASSYKQFSRGREETQYF NA TRBD1 TRBV28
CASSRPVIRSGYTF NA NA TRBV7-2
CASSQVRGGAKNIQYF few NA TRBV4-2
CASSQDRDGFYEQYF few NA TRBV4-3
CASSLETSGSRYEQYF few TRBD2 TRBV12-3/TRBV12-4
CANERNGKYNEQFF NA NA TRBV4-3
CSARAIGGAGSYEQYF many NA TRBV29-1
CASSQSDRYPGELFF NA TRBD1 TRBV3-1
CASSVFGGYQETQYF few NA TRBV9